These T cell receptor beta chains were read from a single sample in a study of T cells in Graves' hyperthyroidism and ophthalmopathy. TCRdb called the multiplex PCR reads again in MiXCR, with one record for every CDR3 protein. The sample contains 700,000 to 850,000 distinct CDR3 sequences, around 40% of which appear only once. The sample comprised blood. The receptors were sampled from a woman between 35 and 50 years old with Graves' hyperthyroidism. CDR3s leave out the opening cysteine and the closing phenylalanine or tryptophan. Each record gives: clone size, CDR3 length, J gene, V gene, CDR3 protein. Clone sizes are given selectively: once, few, many, or a class where the clone is expanded.

>few|14|TRBJ2-5|TRBV14
ASSLQARRRRETQY
>few|16|TRBJ1-4|TRBV20-1
SARGYAGTRGQNEKLF
>.|14|TRBJ2-5|TRBV7-9
ASSLATGAPQETQY
>.|15|TRBJ1-1|TRBV18
ASSPRTGGGLNTEAF
>.|11|.|TRBV24-1
ATSDLLLNEQF
>.|12|TRBJ2-2|TRBV6-5
ASGSGTDTGELF
>few|13|TRBJ1-1|TRBV7-9
ASRDPGGAGGEAF
>once|10|TRBJ1-3|TRBV2
ATGQVENTIY
>many|12|TRBJ1-5|TRBV5-8
ASSLEGNNQPQH
>few|12|TRBJ1-2|TRBV11-2
ASSPRQGAGGYT
>few|9|TRBJ2-5|TRBV6-5
ASSYQKTQY
>many|9|TRBJ1-2|TRBV29-1
SVGIDFGYT
>.|11|TRBJ1-2|TRBV5-5
ASSPWTGYGHT
>.|11|TRBJ1-1|TRBV5-8
ASSWLMNTEAF
>many|12|TRBJ1-4|TRBV29-1
SVEGGEIGEKLF
>many|13|TRBJ1-1|TRBV15
ATSVTWTENTEAF
>once|11|.|TRBV10-3
AISVAPHNEQF
>.|11|TRBJ1-6|TRBV13
ASSRPNNSPLH
>few|13|TRBJ1-5|TRBV6-5
ASSERTGSDQPQH
>many|11|TRBJ2-5|TRBV7-2
ASSGAEQETQY
>many|9|TRBJ2-7|TRBV25-1
ASRSYHEQY
>.|11|TRBJ2-7|TRBV18
ASSPDIAYEQY
>many|12|TRBJ1-1|TRBV7-9
ASSFSRENTEAF
>few|13|TRBJ1-1|TRBV3-1
ASSLSSTGNTEAF
>few|13|TRBJ2-7|TRBV5-4
ASSVEPTSFHEQY
>.|13|TRBJ2-7|TRBV7-8
ASSLLAGRPAEQY
>.|14|TRBJ1-3|TRBV28
ASSLDLRERGNTIY
>.|12|TRBJ1-2|TRBV12-3/TRBV12-4
ASSLAPAVDGYT
>.|12|.|TRBV20-1
SARGPEGSGEQF
>few|14|TRBJ1-4|TRBV5-4
ASSRGPTPGHEKLF
>.|12|TRBJ2-7|TRBV14
ASSQRENFYEQY